This T cell receptor beta chain was retrieved from a study of T cell changes during pregnancy in multiple sclerosis. The V gene lost 5 bases and the J gene lost 5 bases, with 18 bases spanning the gap. The CDR3 consists of 15 residues. From germline, CDR1 is MDHEN and CDR2 SYDVKM. Sequencing was performed with immunoSEQ multiplex PCR; in TCRdb, only in-frame clones are kept and a portion is missing. The repertoire consists of about 44,000 clones, with approximately 90% occurring once and the leading ten covering about 1.2%. Specimen: CD4+ T cells from peripheral blood mononuclear cells, collected after pregnancy. V usage is TRBV28 and J usage is TRBJ1-1, with TRBD1 as a possible D gene (5 bases). This receptor was taken from a female donor with multiple sclerosis, enrolled in a pregnancy study. The CDR3 sequence: CASSPFGGFRTEAFF. In nucleotides, the CDR3 is TGTGCCAGCAGTCCGTTTGGGGGGTTTCGGACTGAAGCTTTCTTT.